The rows below give T cell receptor beta chains drawn from one sample of a study of blood T cell repertoires in COVID-19. Sequencing was performed with immunoSEQ multiplex PCR; in TCRdb, only in-frame clones are kept and a portion is missing. Found here are 64,000 or so clones, approximately 91% of them singletons; the top ten hold approximately 1.5%. The material sequenced was peripheral blood. These TCRs come from a human donor in a cohort sampled during active COVID-19. Each CDR3 is given with its conserved first and last residue. D genes are given only for firm matches. Rows may omit the clone size; those that give it use once, few, many or a size class.

TRBD1 | NA | TRBJ2-5 | TRBV18 | TGTGCCAGCTCAGCAGGGGGCTTGGAGACCCAGTACTTC | CASSAGGLETQYF
TRBD1 | NA | TRBJ1-2 | TRBV27 | TGTGCCAGCAGTACAGGGGGCTATGGCTACACCTTC | CASSTGGYGYTF
NA | NA | TRBJ2-7 | TRBV27 | TGTGCCAGCAGTACGGGAACGAGCTCCTACGAGCAGTACTTC | CASSTGTSSYEQYF
TRBD1 | NA | TRBJ1-4 | TRBV7-9 | TGTGCCAGCAGCCTCCGGGACAGGGGCGAAAAACTGTTTTTT | CASSLRDRGEKLFF
NA | NA | TRBJ2-3 | TRBV14 | TGTGCCAGCAGGAGGGGGGATACGCAGTATTTT | CASRRGDTQYF
NA | NA | TRBJ1-1 | TRBV6-5 | TGTGCCAGCATAAGGGAGAACAGGAACACTGAAGCTTTCTTT | CASIRENRNTEAFF
NA | few | TRBJ1-1 | TRBV4-3 | TGCGCCAGCAGCCAAGAAACAGGGATTAACGCTGAAGCTTTCTTT | CASSQETGINAEAFF
NA | NA | TRBJ2-2 | TRBV4-2 | TGTGCCAGCAGGGGGGGAACCGGGGAGCTGTTTTTT | CASRGGTGELFF
NA | NA | TRBJ2-1 | TRBV9 | TGTGCCAGCAGCGTAGAAGAGGCGGTCTACTGGGACAATTACAATGAGCAGTTCTTC | CASSVEEAVYWDNYNEQFF
TRBD1 | NA | TRBJ1-2 | TRBV28 | TGTGCCAGCAGCCGCCCGGGACAGCCTAACTATGGCTACACCTTC | CASSRPGQPNYGYTF
TRBD1 | NA | TRBJ2-4 | TRBV4-3 | TGCGCCAGCAGCCAAGTGGGACAGGGGATTCAGTACTTC | CASSQVGQGIQYF
TRBD1 | NA | TRBJ2-1 | TRBV5-6 | TGTGCCAGCAGCCCGGGGACAGGGGGCAATGAGCAGTTCTTC | CASSPGTGGNEQFF
NA | NA | TRBJ1-1 | TRBV10-1 | TGCGCCAGCAGTGAGTCCTGGGGGCGGAATGAAGCTTTCTTT | CASSESWGRNEAFF
TRBD2 | NA | TRBJ2-4 | TRBV11-2 | TGTGCCAGCGCCAGCGGGAGTATAAACATTCAGTACTTC | CASASGSINIQYF
TRBD2 | NA | TRBJ2-3 | TRBV5-1 | TGCGCCAGCAGCTTGGGGCTAGCGGGAGCAACAGATACGCAGTATTTT | CASSLGLAGATDTQYF
NA | NA | TRBJ2-1 | TRBV19 | TGTGCCAGTAGCGGGAGTAGGCTTAATGAGCAGTTCTTC | CASSGSRLNEQFF
NA | NA | TRBJ1-1 | TRBV5-1 | TGCGCCAGCAGCTTGGGGACAGACACTGAAGCTTTCTTT | CASSLGTDTEAFF
NA | NA | TRBJ2-7 | TRBV3-1/TRBV3-2 | TGTGCCAGCAGCTTAGCGAGAACCTACGAGCAGTACTTC | CASSLARTYEQYF
NA | NA | TRBJ2-7 | TRBV29-1 | TGCAGCGTTGGGGCAGGGCACGAGCAGTACTTC | CSVGAGHEQYF
NA | NA | TRBJ2-7 | TRBV10-1 | TGCGCCAGCAGTGTCGGGGGGCATCCCTACGAGCAGTACTTC | CASSVGGHPYEQYF
NA | NA | TRBJ2-7 | TRBV4-1 | TGCGCCAGCAGCCAAGAGTCGGCAGGTTCCTACGAGCAGTACTTC | CASSQESAGSYEQYF
TRBD2 | few | TRBJ2-7 | TRBV10-1 | TGCGCCACCCGCCCCCCCAGGAGCGGGGGGTTCGCCTACGAGCAGTACTTC | CATRPPRSGGFAYEQYF
NA | NA | TRBJ2-1 | TRBV9 | TGTGCCAGCAGCGACCCGGGACACCCTTACAATGAGCAGTTCTTC | CASSDPGHPYNEQFF
TRBD1 | NA | TRBJ2-7 | TRBV11-2 | TGTGCCAGCAGCCCAAGAGTGGACAGGACTCACTACGAGCAGTACTTC | CASSPRVDRTHYEQYF
NA | NA | TRBJ2-7 | TRBV7-2 | TGTGCCAGCAGCCTCAACCGGGGGGCGCAGAACGAGCAGTACTTC | CASSLNRGAQNEQYF
TRBD1 | NA | TRBJ2-1 | TRBV3-1/TRBV3-2 | TGTGCCAGCAGCCTTGGGCAGGGGGCTAACAATGAGCAGTTCTTC | CASSLGQGANNEQFF
NA | NA | TRBJ1-6 | TRBV3-1/TRBV3-2 | TGTGCCAGCAGCCAAGGGGCGGGGTTAGGTTCACCCCTCCACTTT | CASSQGAGLGSPLHF
TRBD1 | NA | TRBJ1-6 | TRBV5-4 | TGTGCCAGCATGGGGACAGATAATTCACCCCTCCACTTT | CASMGTDNSPLHF
NA | NA | TRBJ2-7 | TRBV15 | TGTGCCACCAGCAAGAAGGGGACTCTGGGCTACGAGCAGTACTTC | CATSKKGTLGYEQYF
TRBD2 | NA | TRBJ2-2 | TRBV13 | TGTGCCAGCAGCTTAGGGCGTCGGGGGGGCGGACACACCGGGGAGCTGTTTTTT | CASSLGRRGGGHTGELFF
NA | NA | TRBJ1-1 | TRBV6-5 | TGTGCCAGCAGAACAGGGACAAATGAAGCTTTCTTT | CASRTGTNEAFF
TRBD2 | NA | TRBJ2-3 | TRBV9 | TGTGCCAGCAGCGCCACTAGCGGGGGGGCCCATACGCAGTATTTT | CASSATSGGAHTQYF
NA | NA | TRBJ2-5 | TRBV7-8 | TGTGCCAGCAGTCGGGCTAGAGGGATGGAGACCCAGTACTTC | CASSRARGMETQYF
TRBD1 | NA | TRBJ2-3 | TRBV7-2 | TGTGCCAGCAGCTCGCAGACAGGGGGGACTGGTACGCAGTATTTT | CASSSQTGGTGTQYF
NA | NA | TRBJ1-6 | TRBV2 | TGTGCCAGCAGCCGGGACACAAATTCACCCCTCCACTTT | CASSRDTNSPLHF
TRBD2 | NA | TRBJ2-7 | TRBV9 | TGTGCCAGCAGCGTAGGTAGCGGGATTGGCGACGAGCAGTACTTC | CASSVGSGIGDEQYF
NA | NA | TRBJ1-5 | TRBV20-1 | TGCAGTGCTAGTCGACAGCCACTGCCCCAGCATTTT | CSASRQPLPQHF
NA | few | TRBJ2-2 | TRBV28 | TGTGCCAGCAGCACACCGACCGGGGAGCTGTTTTTT | CASSTPTGELFF
NA | NA | TRBJ2-7 | TRBV4-1 | TGCGCCAGCAGCCAAGATTACTTCTACGAGCAGTACTTC | CASSQDYFYEQYF
TRBD1 | once | TRBJ2-7 | TRBV10-3 | TGTGCCATCAGTGAGTCGGGACAGGGTGGCGACGAGCAGTACTTC | CAISESGQGGDEQYF
NA | NA | TRBJ1-3 | TRBV5-5 | TGTGCCAGCAGCGACCGGGTCGGAAACACCATATATTTT | CASSDRVGNTIYF
TRBD2 | NA | TRBJ2-3 | TRBV7-9 | TGTGCCAGCAGCCGTTTAGCGGGACTCGCAGATACGCAGTATTTT | CASSRLAGLADTQYF
TRBD2 | NA | TRBJ2-2 | TRBV6-5 | TGTGCCAGCACGGTAGCGGGTTACACCGGGGAGCTGTTTTTT | CASTVAGYTGELFF
NA | NA | TRBJ2-1 | TRBV5-7 | TGTGCCAGCACCTACGGGGAGATATACAATGAGCAGTTCTTC | CASTYGEIYNEQFF
NA | few | TRBJ1-1 | TRBV9 | TGTGCCAGCACCAATCCACAGGGTACCGCTTTCTTT | CASTNPQGTAFF